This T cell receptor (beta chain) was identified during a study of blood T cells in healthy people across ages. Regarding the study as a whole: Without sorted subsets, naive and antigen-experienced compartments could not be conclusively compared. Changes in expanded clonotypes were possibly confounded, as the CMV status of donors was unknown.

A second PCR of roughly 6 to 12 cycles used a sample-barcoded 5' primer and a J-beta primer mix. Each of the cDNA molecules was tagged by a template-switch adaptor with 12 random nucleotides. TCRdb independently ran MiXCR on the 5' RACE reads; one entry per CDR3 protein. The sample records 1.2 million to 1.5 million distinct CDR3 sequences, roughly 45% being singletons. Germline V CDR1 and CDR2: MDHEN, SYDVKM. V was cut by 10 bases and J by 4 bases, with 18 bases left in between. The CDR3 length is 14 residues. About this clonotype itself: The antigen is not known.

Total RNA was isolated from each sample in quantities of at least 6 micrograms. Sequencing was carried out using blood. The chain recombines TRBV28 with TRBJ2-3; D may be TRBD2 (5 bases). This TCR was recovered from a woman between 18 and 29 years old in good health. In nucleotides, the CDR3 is TGTGCCACCCACCGGCTGCGGGTCCCAGATACGCAGTATTTT. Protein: CATHRLRVPDTQYF.